The clone carrying this T cell receptor (beta chain) was recorded a few times. The antigen remains unidentified. These data come from a study of identical twins. This CDR3 contains 13 residues. Via MiXCR, TCRdb re-called the 5' RACE reads, giving one row per CDR3 protein. The sample lists approximately 300,000 distinct CDR3 sequences; roughly 10% were seen once. General study results and limits: Abundant beta clonotypes from cord blood bore fewer insertions; memory repertoires lacked this pattern. Where beta out-of-frame sequences were concerned, excess twin sharing was weaker.

The same sample was also studied in work on yellow fever vaccine responses in identical twins.

The rearrangement uses TRBV21-1 and TRBJ1-1. TRBV21-1 is reported as a pseudogene. This receptor was obtained from a woman younger than 30 in good health. Sample: CD8+ T cells sorted from blood. The CDR3: CATTHQEDTEAFF. Here the CDR3 DNA reads TGTGCCACCACGCACCAGGAGGACACTGAAGCTTTCTTT.